This T cell receptor (beta chain) originates from a study of T cells in Graves' hyperthyroidism and ophthalmopathy. There were TCR beta CDR3 regions amplified from RNA transcripts. Primed by the HTBI set, a first-round RT-PCR was run on the TCR CDR3. TCRdb redid the calling of the multiplex PCR reads with MiXCR, one entry per CDR3 protein. The sample contains 480,000 or so distinct CDR3 sequences, around 43% of which appear only once. Those patients with uncontrolled infection, other autoimmune disease, pregnancy or lactation were excluded. The clonotype comes from an adult woman with Graves' disease, either hyperthyroidism or ophthalmopathy (not recorded which). Sequenced input: peripheral blood or thyroid tissue (not recorded which).

The chain's CDR3 is CASKPRGYEQYF. CDR3 DNA sequence: TGCGCCAGCAAGCCTAGGGGCTACGAGCAGTACTTC. The genes are TRBV10-2 and TRBJ2-7, with a tentative D call TRBD1 (5 bases). The CDR3 totals 12 residues. Germline lookup yields CDR1 WSHSY and CDR2 SAAADI. Trimming took off 7 bases at V and 3 bases at J, with 10 bases between the two ends.